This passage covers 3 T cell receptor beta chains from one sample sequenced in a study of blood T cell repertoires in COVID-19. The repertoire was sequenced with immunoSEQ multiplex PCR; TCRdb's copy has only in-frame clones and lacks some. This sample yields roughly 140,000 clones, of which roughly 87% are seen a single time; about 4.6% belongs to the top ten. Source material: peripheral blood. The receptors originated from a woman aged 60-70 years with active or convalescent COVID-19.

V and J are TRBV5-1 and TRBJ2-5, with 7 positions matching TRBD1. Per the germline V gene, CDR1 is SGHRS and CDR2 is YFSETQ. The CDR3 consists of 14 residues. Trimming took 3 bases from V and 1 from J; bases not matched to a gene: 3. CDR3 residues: CASSSWDSQETQYF. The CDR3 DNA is TGCGCCAGCAGCTCATGGGACAGCCAAGAGACCCAGTACTTC.

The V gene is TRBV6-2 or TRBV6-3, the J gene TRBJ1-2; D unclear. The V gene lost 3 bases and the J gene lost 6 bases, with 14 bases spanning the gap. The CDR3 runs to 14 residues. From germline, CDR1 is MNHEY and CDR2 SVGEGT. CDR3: CASSYNPDTDGYTF. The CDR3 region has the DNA TGTGCCAGCAGTTATAATCCAGACACGGATGGCTACACCTTC.

In nucleotides, the CDR3 is TGTGCCAGCAGCTTAACGGGACAGGCGAACTCTGGAAACACCATATATTTT. It yields the protein CASSLTGQANSGNTIYF. The chain joins TRBV9 to TRBJ1-3; 8 nucleotides agree with TRBD1. CDR3 size: 17 residues. Germline CDR1 reads SGDLS; CDR2 reads YYNGEE. V gave up 4 bases and J gave up 0 bases; unmatched junction bases: 9.